This T cell receptor beta chain was obtained from a study of circulating tumor DNA in untreated peripheral T-cell lymphoma. Study information: Circulating tumor DNA with tumor TCR clonotypes was tracked in baseline and serial serum. Whole-study results and caveats: A trend toward worse survival accompanied detectable post-therapy ctDNA. A couple of patients with persistent post-therapy ctDNA stayed in remission. Tumor-specific clonotypes: identified in 70% to 80% of patients, over 85% of baseline tissues.

The CDR3 is 15 residues long. V gave up 3 bases and J gave up 4 bases; unmatched junction bases: 10. Germline assignment: CDR1 SQVTM and CDR2 ANQGSEA. As regards this clone: Its antigen is unknown.

Profiled with immunoSEQ multiplex PCR; TCRdb holds only in-frame clones, not every one. The profile shows around 500 clones, approximately 78% of them singletons. The rearrangement links TRBV29-1 to TRBJ2-5; TRBD1 aligns across 8 bases. This TCR derives from a human donor with peripheral T-cell lymphoma. The specimen sequenced was cell-free DNA from blood serum. CDR3 loop: CSVDFLFGTGETQYF. CDR3 nucleotides: TGCAGCGTTGATTTTTTGTTCGGGACAGGAGAGACCCAGTACTTC.